The 26 T cell receptor beta chains given below trace back to one sample, sequenced in a study of beta chain features in type 1 diabetes. TCRB transcripts that were expressed got sequenced, as all of the isolated RNA had been reverse transcribed. Clones were sequenced by immunoSEQ multiplex PCR, and TCRdb holds only the in-frame ones, with some missing. This table holds about 250,000 clones, around 14% found once. Sample: naive CD4+ T cells from blood. The receptors come from a woman between 35 and 50 years old in good health.

This clone was counted a few times. The genes are TRBV7-2 and TRBJ2-3; TRBD2 aligns across 9 bases. The CDR3 is 14 residues long. CDR1 is SGHTA and CDR2 is FQGNSA in the germline V gene. With V trimmed by 5 bases and J by 4 bases, 4 bases remained unmatched. CDR3 sequence (DNA): TGTGCCAGCAGCGCGGGACTAGCAGCAGATACGCAGTATTTT. It is translated as CASSAGLAADTQYF. The whole variable domain, filled in from reference TRBV7-2 and TRBJ2-3, reads GAGVSQSPSNKVTEKGKDVELRCDPISGHTALYWYRQSLGQGLEFLIYFQGNSAPDKSGLPSDRFSAERTGGSVSTLTIQRTQQEDSAVYLCASSAGLAADTQYFGPGTRLTVL.

The rearrangement joins TRBV5-1 to TRBJ1-1; D remains unclear. Deletions cut 4 bases from V and 0 bases from J, with 10 bases between. The CDR3 loop spans 14 amino acids. Germline V gene sequence: CDR1 SGHRS, CDR2 YFSETQ. CDR3 sequence (DNA): TGCGCCAGCAGCCCGGGCGGGGTGAACACTGAAGCTTTCTTT. As protein: CASSPGGVNTEAFF.

This clone has more than one count but fewer than ten. Distinct nucleotide sequences in the sample also encode this CDR3. The chain recombines TRBV7-2 with TRBJ2-5, with a tentative D call TRBD1 (6 bases). CDR3 length: 12 residues. In germline, CDR1 is SGHTA, CDR2 FQGNSA. Trimming took 5 bases from V and 5 from J, leaving 9 bases between them. The DNA of the CDR3 is TGTGCCAGCAGCCGCAGGGGCGAGACCCAGTACTTC. As protein: CASSRRGETQYF.

V is TRBV5-4 and J is TRBJ1-1; possibly TRBD1 for D (6 bases). Germline CDR1 SGHNT, CDR2 YYREEE (reference sequence). Trimming took off 5 bases at V and 6 bases at J, with 20 bases between the two ends. The CDR3 is made up of 15 amino acids. The CDR3 DNA reads as TGTGCCAGCAGTGCACGCGGGGGGCAGGGAGCTGAAGCTTTCTTT. Translating gives CASSARGGQGAEAFF.

The chain joins TRBV6-1 to TRBJ1-5, with a possible D match to TRBD1 (5 bases). Per the germline V gene, CDR1 is MNHNS and CDR2 is SASEGT. The V end lost 1 base, the J end lost 4 bases, and 11 bases lay between the germline ends. The CDR3 extends over 15 amino acids. The CDR3 region has the DNA TGTGCCAGCAGTGAAGGGATGGGGGGAAATCAGCCCCAGCATTTT. It is translated as CASSEGMGGNQPQHF.

The genes are TRBV19 and TRBJ2-7; 8 bases fit TRBD1. CDR3 length: 13 amino acids. Germline CDR1 is LNHDA and CDR2 is SQIVND (reference sequence). Trimming removed 8 bases from V and 3 bases from J; junction bases left unmatched: 6. CDR3 protein: CASGTGDRYEQYF. The CDR3 nucleotides are TGTGCCAGTGGGACAGGAGACCGCTACGAGCAGTACTTC.

This clone was seen a few times. CDR3 residues: CASSSGDRGANTQYF. CDR3 in DNA: TGTGCCAGCAGTTCAGGGGACAGGGGCGCCAATACGCAGTATTTT. The chain has TRBV5-4 and TRBJ2-3; 10 bases are shared with TRBD1. V was pared by 5 bases and J by 7 bases, with 10 bases of the junction left unmatched. The V gene's germline CDR1 is SGHNT and CDR2 YYREEE (reference sequence). This CDR3 spans 15 amino acids.

The gene calls are TRBV6-5 and TRBJ2-2, with 7 positions matching TRBD2. With V trimmed by 2 bases and J by 3 bases, 3 bases remained unmatched. Germline assignment: CDR1 MNHEY and CDR2 SVGAGI. The CDR3 spans 15 residues. Here the CDR3 DNA reads TGTGCCAGCAGTTACAGGGGAGGGGACACCGGGGAGCTGTTTTTT. Translating it yields CASSYRGGDTGELFF.

V usage is TRBV19 and J usage is TRBJ1-1; D is perhaps TRBD1 (5 bases). With 4 bases removed from V and 3 bases from J, the gap between germline ends came to 15 bases. The CDR3 sequence is 15 residues long. Germline V CDR1 and CDR2: LNHDA, SQIVND (reference sequence). The CDR3 region is CASSTRGSDYTEAFF. CDR3 nucleotides: TGTGCCAGTAGTACCCGGGGGAGTGATTACACTGAAGCTTTCTTT.

The chain joins TRBV5-1 to TRBJ2-5, with 7 bases matching TRBD1. Unmatched junction bases numbered 2, after V lost 4 bases and J lost 2 bases. CDR1 is SGHRS, CDR2 YFSETQ, per germline. The CDR3 loop spans 13 amino acids. DNA of the CDR3: TGCGCCAGCAGCCGACAGGGTCAAGAGACCCAGTACTTC. Translation gives CASSRQGQETQYF.

The sample holds a few counts of this clone. The gene calls are TRBV6-5 and TRBJ2-7; D gene ambiguous. Trimming shortened V by 2 bases and J by 6 bases, and 8 bases separated the two germline ends. CDR3 length: 12 residues. Germline loops: CDR1 MNHEY, CDR2 SVGAGI. The CDR3 here is CASSYRTGEQYF. As DNA, the CDR3 is TGTGCCAGCAGTTACCGTACGGGCGAGCAGTACTTC.

The rearrangement joins TRBV5-1 to TRBJ1-2; a possible D gene is TRBD1 (5 bases). This CDR3 spans 15 amino acids. From germline, CDR1 is SGHRS and CDR2 YFSETQ. The germline V and J ends were trimmed by 0 bases and 5 bases, with 14 bases remaining between them. The CDR3 DNA follows: TGCGCCAGCAGCTTGGAAGGCAGGGACTCTTATGGCTACACCTTC. This encodes CASSLEGRDSYGYTF.

At least ten counts were recorded for this clone. The chain couples TRBV7-2 to TRBJ1-6; D might be TRBD1 (5 bases). The CDR3 loop spans 16 amino acids. Trimming removed 0 bases from V and 6 bases from J, with 12 bases in between. The germline gives CDR1 SGHTA, CDR2 FQGNSA. CDR3: CASSLARRDGNSPLHF. The CDR3 DNA reads as TGTGCCAGCAGCTTAGCGAGGCGGGACGGTAATTCACCCCTCCACTTT. The whole variable domain, filled in from reference TRBV7-2 and TRBJ1-6, reads GAGVSQSPSNKVTEKGKDVELRCDPISGHTALYWYRQSLGQGLEFLIYFQGNSAPDKSGLPSDRFSAERTGGSVSTLTIQRTQQEDSAVYLCASSLARRDGNSPLHFGNGTRLTVT.

This clone was recorded a few times. This chain connects TRBV6-4 to TRBJ2-3; 8 positions agree with TRBD1. V was pared by 4 bases and J by 3 bases, with 9 bases of the junction left unmatched. The CDR3 covers 16 residues. CDR1 and CDR2 (germline): MRHNA, SNTAGT. The CDR3 coding sequence is TGTGCCAGCAGTGTCACCGCAGGGGGCCGGACAGATACGCAGTATTTT. The encoded protein is CASSVTAGGRTDTQYF.

The chain links TRBV7-9 to TRBJ2-3; D possibly corresponds to TRBD1 (5 bases). Trimming stripped 3 bases from V and 1 base from J, with 8 bases between. Germline V gene lookup returns CDR1 SEHNR and CDR2 FQNEAQ (reference sequence). CDR3 length: 14 amino acids. The CDR3 loop reads CASSFVGGTDTQYF. Here the CDR3 DNA reads TGTGCCAGCAGCTTTGTAGGGGGCACAGATACGCAGTATTTT.

The rearrangement uses TRBV5-4 and TRBJ2-3, with 8 nucleotides matching TRBD2. Germline V gene lookup returns CDR1 SGHNT and CDR2 YYREEE (reference sequence). This CDR3 region has 14 residues. The V segment lost 1 base and the J segment 6 bases; nucleotides outside the gene matches: 4. The CDR3 region has the DNA TGTGCCAGCAGCTTGCCCTCTAGCGGGGATACGCAGTATTTT. Translation: CASSLPSSGDTQYF.

This sequence joins TRBV10-3 and TRBJ2-3, with a possible D match to TRBD2 (6 bases). V dropped 0 bases and J dropped 2 bases, with 12 bases sitting between them. From germline, CDR1 is ENHRY and CDR2 SYGVKD. This CDR3 region has 16 residues. Here the CDR3 reads CAISESSGLSTDTQYF. CDR3 nucleotides: TGTGCCATCAGTGAGTCCAGCGGGCTATCCACAGATACGCAGTATTTT.

This chain connects TRBV5-1 to TRBJ2-1, with TRBD1 identical over 10 bases. The CDR3 runs to 15 residues. Germline V gene lookup returns CDR1 SGHRS and CDR2 YFSETQ. The ends lost 2 bases at V and 3 bases at J; junction bases unmatched: 2. DNA of the CDR3: TGCGCCAGCAGCTTCGGACAGGGGGGCTACAATGAGCAGTTCTTC. It codes for CASSFGQGGYNEQFF.

Here the CDR3 reads CASRGTGNLGYTF. CDR3 in DNA: TGTGCCAGCAGGGGGACTGGCAATTTGGGCTACACCTTC. The V gene is TRBV6-5, the J gene TRBJ1-2; a weak D match, TRBD1 (5 bases). The CDR3 covers 13 residues. The V end lost 6 bases, the J end lost 8 bases, and 16 bases lay between the germline ends. CDR1 is MNHEY, CDR2 SVGAGI, per germline.

This chain connects TRBV7-9 to TRBJ1-1; D is perhaps TRBD1 (5 bases). Trimming removed 3 bases from V and 1 base from J, with 9 bases in between. The germline CDR1 and CDR2 sequences are SEHNR and FQNEAQ (reference sequence). This CDR3 has 14 amino acids. CDR3 nucleotide sequence: TGTGCCAGCAGCTTTGGGCAGGGGAACACTGAAGCTTTCTTT. As protein: CASSFGQGNTEAFF. Complete variable domain (other parts from reference TRBV7-9 and TRBJ1-1): DTGVSQNPRHKITKRGQNVTFRCDPISEHNRLYWYRQTLGQGPEFLTYFQNEAQLEKSRLLSDRFSAERPKGSFSTLEIQRTEQGDSAMYLCASSFGQGNTEAFFGQGTRLTVV.

In its sample, this clone was seen a few times. The J gene is TRBJ2-3, the V gene TRBV6-5, with D hard to call. The V end was cut by 7 bases, the J end by 3 bases, with 17 bases between. Germline V gives CDR1 MNHEY, CDR2 SVGAGI. The CDR3 loop spans 15 amino acids. The CDR3 bases are TGTGCCAGCAAGTTTAGGCCGGGTTGGACAGATACGCAGTATTTT. This translates into CASKFRPGWTDTQYF.

CDR3 amino acids: CASSLWTGSSNQPQHF. The CDR3 region has the DNA TGTGCCAGCAGCTTGTGGACAGGGTCTAGCAATCAGCCCCAGCATTTT. V gene TRBV5-6 combines with J gene TRBJ1-5; 8 nucleotides line up with TRBD1. CDR1 is SGHDT, CDR2 YYEEEE, per germline. CDR3 size: 16 residues. With V trimmed by 1 base and J by 0 bases, 3 bases remained unmatched.

This clone was seen only a few times. This chain connects TRBV29-1 to TRBJ2-3; 13 positions match TRBD2. V gave up 2 bases and J gave up 2 bases; unmatched junction bases: 4. Germline CDR1 SQVTM, CDR2 ANQGSEA. CDR3 size: 16 residues. This CDR3 reads CSVESGLAGSTDTQYF. The CDR3 DNA is TGCAGCGTTGAATCGGGACTAGCGGGATCCACAGATACGCAGTATTTT.

This clone was observed a few times. This chain connects TRBV6-1 to TRBJ1-4; the D is unclear. CDR3 length equals 16 residues. From germline, CDR1 is MNHNS and CDR2 SASEGT. The V gene lost 0 bases and the J gene lost 7 bases, with 15 bases spanning the gap. The CDR3, as DNA: TGTGCCAGCAGTGAAGCGCCGGGGAGACGGGGTGAAAAACTGTTTTTT. This encodes CASSEAPGRRGEKLFF.

A few counts support this clone. The chain is built from TRBV7-9 and TRBJ1-3; no reliable D call. The CDR3 consists of 17 residues. V shed 5 bases and J shed 2 bases, with 19 bases lying between them. Germline values: CDR1 SEHNR, CDR2 FQNEAQ (reference sequence). CDR3 nucleotides: TGTGCCAGCAGCCCTAGGAGAGGGTCGCAGACTGGAAACACCATATATTTT. It translates to CASSPRRGSQTGNTIYF.

This clone was counted a few times. The chain carries TRBV7-9 and TRBJ2-2; D gene ambiguous. Trimming cost V 0 bases and J 4 bases, with 6 bases left between them. The CDR3 has 14 amino acids. Per germline, CDR1 SEHNR and CDR2 FQNEAQ (reference sequence). CDR3 amino acids: CASSLASVTGELFF. Here the CDR3 DNA reads TGTGCCAGCAGCTTAGCCTCGGTCACCGGGGAGCTGTTTTTT.